A single sample gave rise to the 8 T cell receptor beta chains below, sequenced in a study of circulating and synovial CD4+ cells in juvenile arthritis. Sequencing used immunoSEQ multiplex PCR; TCRdb keeps in-frame clones, though not all of them. The sample has 15,000 to 20,000 clones; more than 75% are singletons. Sequenced: CD4+ T cells from blood. These receptors all come from a human donor with juvenile idiopathic arthritis.

This chain connects TRBV18 to TRBJ2-5; D not certain. The CDR3 is 13 residues long. Per germline, CDR1 KGHSH and CDR2 LQKENI. V shed 3 bases and J shed 5 bases, with 10 bases lying between them. The CDR3 spells CASSPPGSETQYF. The CDR3 DNA reads TGTGCCAGCTCACCGCCCGGTTCGGAGACCCAGTACTTC.

This clone was picked up a small number of times. CDR3 amino acids: CAWKGLVVTDTQYF. CDR3 nucleotides: TGTGCCTGGAAGGGGCTGGTTGTGACAGATACGCAGTATTTT. The V gene is TRBV30, the J gene TRBJ2-3; tentative D call: TRBD1 (5 bases). The CDR3 consists of 14 residues. The germline V and J ends were trimmed by 4 bases and 3 bases, with 14 bases remaining between them. Germline V CDR1 and CDR2: GTSNPN, SVGIG (reference sequence).

The V and J genes are TRBV30 and TRBJ2-2; 9 nucleotides line up with TRBD1. The V and J ends lost 5 bases and 7 bases, in that order; junction bases with no gene match: 5. CDR1 and CDR2 (germline): GTSNPN, SVGIG (reference sequence). The CDR3 totals 13 residues. CDR3 residues: CAWWDRDHGELFF. Written as DNA, the CDR3 is TGTGCCTGGTGGGACAGGGATCACGGGGAGCTGTTTTTT.

The chain joins TRBV18 to TRBJ2-7, with 8 nucleotides matching TRBD1. The CDR3 is 17 amino acids. Germline CDR1 reads KGHSH; CDR2 reads LQKENI. V shed 2 bases and J 3 bases; nucleotides not matched to a gene: 12. CDR3 in amino acids: CASSPIVGQGFNYEQYF. In nucleotides, the CDR3 is TGTGCCAGCTCACCAATTGTCGGACAGGGTTTTAACTACGAGCAGTACTTC.

The chain has TRBV6-5 and TRBJ2-1, with 7 bases fitting TRBD2. In germline, CDR1 is MNHEY, CDR2 SVGAGI. CDR3 length: 15 residues. The J segment lost 10 bases and the V segment lost 0 bases, leaving 9 bases of the junction unmatched. The DNA for the CDR3 is TGTGCCAGCAGTTACTCGTATTTGGGGGGGTGGGAGCAGTTCTTC. Protein: CASSYSYLGGWEQFF.

This clone was observed a single time. J is TRBJ2-7 and V is TRBV27, with TRBD1 as a possible D gene (5 bases). V lost 5 bases to trimming and J lost 6 bases, with 14 bases between them. The V gene's germline CDR1 is MNHEY and CDR2 SMNVEV (reference sequence). The CDR3 is 13 amino acids. CDR3: CASSLRDTGEQYF. CDR3 bases: TGTGCCAGCAGTCTCCGAGATACAGGCGAGCAGTACTTC.

The chain combines TRBV4-1 with TRBJ1-4; weak D call: TRBD1 (6 bases). V was shortened by 3 bases and J by 7 bases, with 18 bases between the two germline ends. CDR1 and CDR2 from the germline V gene are MGHRA and YSYEKL. The CDR3 length is 16 residues. The CDR3 sequence: CASSHPSRGSSEKLFF. CDR3 nucleotides: TGCGCCAGCAGCCACCCATCCAGGGGATCATCTGAAAAACTGTTTTTT.

The V and J genes are TRBV4-3 and TRBJ2-2, with no clear D. Germline CDR1 LGHNA, CDR2 YSLEER. Trimming stripped 4 bases from V and 11 bases from J, with 17 bases between. The CDR3 is 14 residues long. CDR3 loop: CASSLDSAAFELFF. As DNA, the CDR3 is TGCGCCAGCAGCCTCGACTCCGCAGCTTTTGAGCTGTTTTTT.